The present T cell receptor beta chain was sequenced within a study of technical replicates of blood from several donors. This table comes from immunoSEQ multiplex PCR, and its TCRdb copy is limited to in-frame clones, with some not included. The table lists 65,000 to 95,000 clones, about 90% of them singletons. V gave up 1 base and J gave up 2 bases, with 18 bases separating them. The CDR3 contains 17 residues. CDR1 is SGHNT, CDR2 YYREEE, per germline (reference sequence). V is TRBV5-4 and J is TRBJ1-2, with TRBD1 as a possible D gene (5 bases). The specimen was T cells isolated from PBMCs. The TCR sequence derives from a human donor in good health. CDR3 sequence reads: CASSLMAGGDSNYGYTF. The DNA of the CDR3 is TGTGCCAGCAGCTTGATGGCAGGTGGGGACTCGAACTATGGCTACACCTTC.